The TCR beta chain described here comes from a study of T-cell reconstitution after alpha-beta-depleted transplantation in children. Study-level points and caveats: Counts and diversity of T cells one year after transplant came mostly from newly produced T cells. In some patients, recipient T cells and intrathymic progenitors surviving conditioning explained high day-60 diversity.

This sample's TCRbeta library carried unique molecular identifier barcodes. MiXCR, applied by TCRdb to the PCR reads, yields one record per CDR3 protein. The sample has over 80,000 distinct CDR3 sequences, 23% seen once. Concerning this clonotype itself: Antigen: not known.

Per germline, CDR1 SGHDN and CDR2 FVKESK. The CDR3 loop spans 18 amino acids. After removal of 1 base from V and 0 bases from J, the junction contained 8 bases not matched to a gene. This receptor was identified in a boy aged 2 to 10 with acute lymphoblastic leukemia, due to receive a stem cell transplant. This material consisted of PBMCs, taken before TCRalphabeta/CD19-depleted stem cell transplant. The genes are TRBV14 and TRBJ2-4; 8 bases fit TRBD2. DNA for the CDR3: TGTGCCAGCAGCCAAGGTCGACTAGCGCGTCTAGCCAAAAACATTCAGTACTTC. Encoded protein: CASSQGRLARLAKNIQYF.